This TCR beta chain came from a study of immune evolution from preneoplasia to lung adenocarcinoma. V lost 4 bases, J lost 7 bases, and 2 bases lay in between. The CDR3 covers 9 residues. Germline CDR1 is SGHTS and CDR2 is YDEGEE. The assay was immunoSEQ multiplex PCR, and TCRdb's table has in-frame clones only and misses some. Of a few thousand clones in the sample, around 68% were seen once. Material: FFPE adjacent normal lung tissue. The clonotype was recovered from a person aged 60-79 years with lung adenocarcinoma. The chain uses TRBV5-8 and TRBJ1-1; D unresolved. The CDR3 bases are TGTGCCAGCAGCCGTGAAGCTTTCTTT. Encoded protein: CASSREAFF.